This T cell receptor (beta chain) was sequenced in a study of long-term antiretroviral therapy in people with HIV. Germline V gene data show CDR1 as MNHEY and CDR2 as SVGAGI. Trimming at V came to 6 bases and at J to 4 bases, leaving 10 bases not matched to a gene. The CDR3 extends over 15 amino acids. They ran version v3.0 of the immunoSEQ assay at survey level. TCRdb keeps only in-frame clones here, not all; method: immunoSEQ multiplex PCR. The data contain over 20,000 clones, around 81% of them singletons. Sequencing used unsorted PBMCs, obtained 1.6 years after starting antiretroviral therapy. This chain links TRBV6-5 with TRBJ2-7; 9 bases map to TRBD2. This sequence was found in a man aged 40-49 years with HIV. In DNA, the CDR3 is TGTGCCAGCAGCGGGGGTAGCGGGAGTCGGTACGAGCAGTACTTC. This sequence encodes CASSGGSGSRYEQYF.